One sample yielded the 22 T cell receptor beta chains listed below, sequenced in a study of OX40 agonist ivuxolimab in advanced cancers. The method was immunoSEQ multiplex PCR; TCRdb's version includes in-frame clones alone and lacks a portion of them. Here the sample spans approximately 65,000 clones, 86% being singletons. This specimen consisted of CD4+ or CD8+ T cells sorted from blood, obtained in a trial of the OX40 agonist ivuxolimab. Receptor source: an adult with an advanced solid tumor such as melanoma, head and neck, liver or kidney cancer.

As to this clone: The junction and the germline gene differ at one end; a read error may be behind it. The chain employs TRBV6-6 and TRBJ1-1; D may be TRBD1 (5 bases). Per the germline V gene, CDR1 is MNHNY and CDR2 is SVGAGI (reference sequence). The CDR3 contains 14 residues. CDR3 amino acids: CASGYLGGSSEAFF. CDR3 bases: TGTGCCAGCGGTTATCTGGGGGGTTCCAGTGAAGCTTTCTTT.

This rearrangement joins TRBV19 to TRBJ2-1; 13 bases align to TRBD2. In germline, CDR1 is LNHDA, CDR2 SQIVND (reference sequence). The length of the CDR3 is 16 residues. J was trimmed by 9 bases and V by 4 bases; bases with no gene match: 9. The CDR3 region has the DNA TGTGCCAGTAGTACCCTGACTAGCGGGAGGAGGGGTGAGCAGTTCTTC. This translates into CASSTLTSGRRGEQFF.

CDR3 bases: TGTGCCAGCAGCTTGGTGGGGGCCAAGGGTCCAGATACGCAGTATTTT. The encoded protein is CASSLVGAKGPDTQYF. This chain links TRBV5-6 with TRBJ2-3, with a possible D match to TRBD1 (6 bases). Germline V gives CDR1 SGHDT, CDR2 YYEEEE. The V gene lost 0 bases and the J gene lost 4 bases, with 15 bases spanning the gap. The CDR3 contains 16 residues.

The rearrangement joins TRBV9 to TRBJ1-2; the match to TRBD1 covers 8 bases. The J segment lost 4 bases and the V segment lost 6 bases, leaving 5 bases of the junction unmatched. Per germline, CDR1 SGDLS and CDR2 YYNGEE. This CDR3 contains 13 residues. Here the CDR3 reads CASTAQGGYGYTF. The CDR3, as DNA: TGTGCCAGCACCGCACAGGGGGGCTATGGCTACACCTTC.

The sample holds a few counts of this clone. The chain employs TRBV5-5 and TRBJ2-1, with a tentative D call TRBD2 (6 bases). The V end lost 4 bases, the J end lost 4 bases, and 9 bases lay between the germline ends. The CDR3 sequence is 13 residues long. Germline CDR1 and CDR2: SGHKS and YYEKEE (reference sequence). Written as DNA, the CDR3 is TGTGCCAGCAGCCCCGGACTATACAATGAGCAGTTCTTC. This translates into CASSPGLYNEQFF.

This clone has a handful of counts. The chain carries TRBV7-2 and TRBJ1-5; D uncertain. The CDR3 length is 13 residues. Trimming removed 5 bases at V and 5 bases at J, with 10 bases between. Germline V lookup: CDR1 SGHTA, CDR2 FQGNSA. CDR3 amino acids: CASSTDQDQPQHF. The CDR3 region has the DNA TGTGCCAGCAGCACCGATCAGGATCAGCCCCAGCATTTT.

The chain combines TRBV18 with TRBJ2-1; possibly TRBD1 or TRBD2 for D (5 bases each). The germline gives CDR1 KGHSH, CDR2 LQKENI. Deletions cut 6 bases from V and 5 bases from J, with 17 bases between. This CDR3 is 15 amino acids long. CDR3 nucleotides: TGTGCCAGCTCCGAGGGGCAGGGCCCAAACAATGAGCAGTTCTTC. The encoded protein is CASSEGQGPNNEQFF. Complete variable domain (other parts from reference TRBV18 and TRBJ2-1): NAGVMQNPRHLVRRRGQEARLRCSPMKGHSHVYWYRQLPEEGLKFMVYLQKENIIDESGMPKERFSAEFPKEGPSILRIQQVVRGDSAAYFCASSEGQGPNNEQFFGPGTRLTVL.

This clone occurred many times. J is TRBJ1-2 and V is TRBV7-9; weak D call: TRBD1 (6 bases). Germline CDR1 reads SEHNR; CDR2 reads FQNEAQ (reference sequence). The CDR3 extends over 16 amino acids. V was trimmed by 2 bases and J by 4 bases, leaving 17 bases between them. The CDR3 DNA reads as TGTGCCAGCAGCTTATATCTGGGCGGACAGTCCTATGGCTACACCTTC. Amino acids: CASSLYLGGQSYGYTF.

This rearrangement joins TRBV5-1 to TRBJ2-2; 7 positions agree with TRBD1. The CDR3 has 14 residues. CDR1 SGHRS and CDR2 YFSETQ come from the germline V gene. Trimming cost V 1 base and J 6 bases; bases outside gene matches: 3. CDR3 nucleotides: TGCGCCAGCAGCTTGAACAGGGGTGCCGGGGAGCTGTTTTTT. It codes for CASSLNRGAGELFF.

The rearrangement uses TRBV4-2 and TRBJ2-7, with 8 bases fitting TRBD1. In germline, CDR1 is LGHNA, CDR2 YNFKEQ. Germline trimming cut 6 bases from V and 2 bases from J; bases unmatched to any gene: 6. The CDR3 is 14 amino acids. CDR3 protein: CASSLGTGPYEQYF. The DNA for the CDR3 is TGTGCCAGCAGTTTAGGGACAGGCCCCTACGAGCAGTACTTC.

The V gene is TRBV5-1, the J gene TRBJ2-5; 8 nucleotides align to TRBD2. The CDR3 contains 15 residues. Trimming removed 4 bases from V and 1 base from J; junction bases left unmatched: 6. Germline lookup yields CDR1 SGHRS and CDR2 YFSETQ. CDR3 sequence reads: CASSIAGTRQETQYF. In nucleotides, the CDR3 is TGCGCCAGCAGCATAGCGGGAACCCGCCAAGAGACCCAGTACTTC.

This clone was detected a few times. The chain uses TRBV7-3 and TRBJ1-1; a weak D match, TRBD1 (5 bases). CDR3 length equals 13 residues. Trimming removed 4 bases from V and 4 bases from J, with 10 bases in between. In germline, CDR1 is SGHTA, CDR2 FQGTGA. CDR3 loop: CASSSYTGTEAFF. The CDR3 region has the DNA TGTGCCAGCAGCTCGTACACAGGCACTGAAGCTTTCTTT.

The chain has TRBV20-1 and TRBJ2-7; weak D call: TRBD2 (5 bases). V gave up 5 bases and J gave up 7 bases, with 12 bases separating them. The CDR3 is made up of 11 amino acids. Per the germline V gene, CDR1 is DFQATT and CDR2 is SNEGSKA (reference sequence). In DNA form, the CDR3 reads TGCAGTGCTCAAATAGCGTGGGAGCAGTACTTC. It yields the protein CSAQIAWEQYF.

For the CDR3, the DNA is TGTGCCAGCAGCTTATCTCCGGCTAGCTCTGGAAACACCATATATTTT. Translation: CASSLSPASSGNTIYF. The J gene is TRBJ1-3, the V gene TRBV11-2, with D unclear. CDR3 size: 16 residues. Trimming cost V 2 bases and J 0 bases, with 11 bases left between them. Looked up from germline, CDR1 is SGHAT and CDR2 is FQNNGV.

This sequence joins TRBV2 and TRBJ1-5; no reliable D call. Germline V gives CDR1 SNHLY, CDR2 FYNNEI. Trimming pared 6 bases from V and 1 base from J, leaving 13 bases between. This CDR3 is built from 15 residues. CDR3 bases: TGTGCCAGCAGGATAGTGTCGGGGAGCAATCAGCCCCAGCATTTT. Protein sequence: CASRIVSGSNQPQHF.

The sample holds one count of this clone. The chain has TRBV7-2 and TRBJ2-3; TRBD2 aligns across 8 bases. Germline V gene lookup returns CDR1 SGHTA and CDR2 FQGNSA. J gave up 6 bases and V 0 bases, and 8 bases lay outside the gene matches. The CDR3 runs to 16 residues. CDR3: CASSLALASGWDTQYF. The DNA for the CDR3 is TGTGCCAGCAGCTTAGCGCTAGCTAGCGGGTGGGATACGCAGTATTTT.

The chain uses TRBV13 and TRBJ2-2; no definite D call. Germline V lookup: CDR1 PRHDT, CDR2 FYEKMQ (reference sequence). With 5 bases removed from V and 7 bases from J, the gap between germline ends came to 11 bases. This CDR3 has 13 amino acids. CDR3 amino acids: CASSRTRVGELFF. DNA of the CDR3: TGTGCCAGCAGCCGTACCCGAGTCGGGGAGCTGTTTTTT. Looking up the rest from reference TRBV13 and TRBJ2-2 gives the full variable domain: AAGVIQSPRHLIKEKRETATLKCYPIPRHDTVYWYQQGPGQDPQFLISFYEKMQSDKGSIPDRFSAQQFSDYHSELNMSSLELGDSALYFCASSRTRVGELFFGEGSRLTVL.

The chain is built from TRBV30 and TRBJ2-7; unclear D gene. CDR1 GTSNPN and CDR2 SVGIG come from the germline V gene (reference sequence). The CDR3 consists of 12 residues. V gave up 2 bases and J gave up 12 bases, with 17 bases separating them. The CDR3 DNA sequence: TGTGCCTGGAGTTCTACCCGCGTGGGTTCGTACTTC. Protein sequence: CAWSSTRVGSYF. The variable domain in full, with the rest retrieved from reference TRBV30 and TRBJ2-7, is SQTIHQWPATLVQPVGSPLSLECTVEGTSNPNLYWYRQAAGRGLQLLFYSVGIGQISSEVPQNLSASRPQDRQFILSSKKLLLSDSGFYLCAWSSTRVGSYFGPGTRLTVT.

The gene calls are TRBV18 and TRBJ1-3, with D unresolved. This CDR3 is 12 amino acids long. Trimming shortened V by 3 bases and J by 9 bases, and 9 bases separated the two germline ends. Germline V CDR1 and CDR2: KGHSH, LQKENI. The CDR3 DNA is TGTGCCAGCTCACCTTCAGCACCCACCATATATTTT. It translates to CASSPSAPTIYF.

The chain couples TRBV6-5 to TRBJ2-1, with D unresolved. The CDR3 consists of 13 residues. Trimming stripped 2 bases from V and 5 bases from J, with 7 bases between. Germline values: CDR1 MNHEY, CDR2 SVGAGI. DNA for the CDR3: TGTGCCAGCAGTTACCAGCCGGACAATGAGCAGTTCTTC. It yields the protein CASSYQPDNEQFF.

The rearrangement links TRBV9 to TRBJ1-1; D unresolved. Germline CDR1 is SGDLS and CDR2 is YYNGEE. The V end lost 0 bases, the J end lost 5 bases, and 14 bases lay between the germline ends. The CDR3 totals 15 residues. The CDR3 DNA reads as TGTGCCAGCAGCGTAGACGTGAAGTCTGGGACTGAAGCTTTCTTT. Translating gives CASSVDVKSGTEAFF.

The chain joins TRBV28 to TRBJ2-7, with D perhaps being TRBD1 or TRBD2 (5 bases each). From germline, CDR1 is MDHEN and CDR2 SYDVKM. V was trimmed by 3 bases and J by 6 bases, leaving 15 bases between them. The CDR3 has 14 residues. In nucleotides, the CDR3 is TGTGCCAGCAGTTTCTTCGGGGACCCTGGCGAGCAGTACTTC. Translated: CASSFFGDPGEQYF.